This T cell receptor (beta chain) was obtained from a study of blood T cell repertoires in COVID-19. Study summary: Spain, Italy and the United States supplied samples that represented acute and convalescent COVID-19. PBMCs, B-cell-depleted T cells, or T cells were the source of the cDNA or gDNA that made up the material.

Per the study methods: Estimated nucleated cell counts came from reference gene primer amplification. Here immunoSEQ multiplex PCR was the method, and the copy in TCRdb shows in-frame clones only, minus some. The V and J calls and clone size come from that table; D and trimming were worked out from the DNA. This table has about 100,000 clones, around 94% appearing once. Deletions cut 3 bases from V and 0 bases from J, with 12 bases between. The CDR3 length is 16 residues. CDR1 is SGHRS, CDR2 YFSETQ, per germline. The chain recombines TRBV5-1 with TRBJ1-4; tentative D call: TRBD1 (6 bases). This receptor was taken from a man in his fifties or sixties with active COVID-19. The specimen was peripheral blood. This CDR3 is CASSSGQTATNEKLFF. CDR3 bases: TGCGCCAGCAGCTCAGGACAGACGGCAACTAATGAAAAACTGTTTTTT.